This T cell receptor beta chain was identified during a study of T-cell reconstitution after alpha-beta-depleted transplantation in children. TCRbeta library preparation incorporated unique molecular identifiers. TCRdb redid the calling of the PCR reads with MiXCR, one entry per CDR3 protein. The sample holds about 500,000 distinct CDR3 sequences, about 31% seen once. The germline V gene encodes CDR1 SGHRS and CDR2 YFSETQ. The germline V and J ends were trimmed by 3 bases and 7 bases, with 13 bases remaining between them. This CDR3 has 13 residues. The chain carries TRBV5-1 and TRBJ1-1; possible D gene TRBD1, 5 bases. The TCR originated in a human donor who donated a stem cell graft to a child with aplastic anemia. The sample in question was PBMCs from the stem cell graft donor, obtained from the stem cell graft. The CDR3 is CASSWWGQGEAFF. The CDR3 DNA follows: TGCGCCAGCAGCTGGTGGGGTCAGGGTGAAGCTTTCTTT.